This T cell receptor beta chain was profiled in a study of blood T cell repertoires in COVID-19. Study details: The cDNA or gDNA used as material had been derived from T cells, B-cell-depleted T cells, or PBMCs.

CDR3 length: 12 amino acids. Germline V CDR1 and CDR2: LGHDT, YNNKEL (reference sequence). With 1 base clipped from V and 9 bases from J, the junction kept 2 bases outside the gene matches. Recovered status in Cohort 3 required two negative PCRs, clearance, or symptom resolution. Authors' processing steps: The assay estimated nucleated cells by amplifying reference gene primers. Using immunoSEQ multiplex PCR, the repertoire was profiled, and TCRdb retains in-frame clones only, with some absent. The D gene and trimming were derived from the DNA, and the V and J assignments and clone size from that table. The sample consists of more than 300,000 clones, 88% of them appearing once.

This receptor was taken from a woman under 30 who had recovered from COVID-19. The sample was PBMCs or T cells enriched from blood (not recorded which). This sequence joins TRBV3-1 (or the pseudogene TRBV3-2) and TRBJ2-7; 8 bases align to TRBD1. CDR3 loop: CASSQGRGRQYF. The CDR3 DNA is TGTGCCAGCAGCCAAGGCAGGGGGCGGCAGTACTTC.